Following are 27 T cell receptor beta chains from one sample sequenced in a study of cytomegalovirus exposure and HLA in healthy donors. PCR employed 60 Vbeta and 13 Jbeta primers. Profiling relied on immunoSEQ multiplex PCR, and the TCRdb table lists in-frame clones only, not all of them. This table holds over 200,000 clones, approximately 90% found once. Sequencing was done on a sample of PBMCs. All receptors derive from a woman under 30 in good health and CMV-seronegative.

The rearrangement links TRBV7-2 to TRBJ1-2; D gene ambiguous. V lost 1 base, J lost 3 bases, and 9 bases lay in between. This CDR3 is built from 14 residues. CDR1 SGHTA and CDR2 FQGNSA come from the germline V gene. CDR3 loop: CASSLGRGDYGYTF. In nucleotides, the CDR3 is TGTGCCAGCAGCTTAGGGCGGGGTGACTATGGCTACACCTTC.

V is TRBV30 and J is TRBJ1-1; D not resolved. The V gene's germline CDR1 is GTSNPN and CDR2 SVGIG (reference sequence). With 0 bases removed from V and 0 bases from J, the gap between germline ends came to 8 bases. CDR3 length: 14 residues. The CDR3 DNA reads as TGTGCCTGGAGTGTCACGCGCATGAACACTGAAGCTTTCTTT. This sequence encodes CAWSVTRMNTEAFF.

This clone was seen once. J is TRBJ2-5 and V is TRBV27, with 11 bases aligning to TRBD2. The J call may be incorrect, as the DNA end agrees better with TRBJ2-7. Germline V gene data show CDR1 as MNHEY and CDR2 as SMNVEV (reference sequence). The CDR3 length is 14 residues. CDR3 nucleotides: TGTGCCAGCACGTCCACTAGCGGGAGTTACGAGCAGTACTTC. It specifies CASTSTSGSYEQYF.

The sample holds a few counts of this clone. The chain has TRBV5-1 and TRBJ1-1; a possible D gene is TRBD1 (5 bases). Germline values: CDR1 SGHRS, CDR2 YFSETQ. V gave up 0 bases and J gave up 7 bases, with 10 bases separating them. The CDR3 is 13 amino acids. The chain's CDR3 is CASSLGGEREAFF. CDR3 coding DNA: TGCGCCAGCAGCTTGGGGGGGGAGCGTGAAGCTTTCTTT.

The genes are TRBV19 and TRBJ2-1; D not certain. Germline V gene sequence: CDR1 LNHDA, CDR2 SQIVND (reference sequence). Trimming took off 5 bases at V and 9 bases at J, with 11 bases between the two ends. This CDR3 spans 12 amino acids. CDR3 protein: CASSQVVGEQFF. The CDR3 nucleotides read TGTGCCAGTAGTCAGGTTGTCGGTGAGCAGTTCTTC.

The rearrangement joins TRBV5-4 to TRBJ2-3; no clear D. The CDR3 runs to 17 residues. Germline V lookup: CDR1 SGHNT, CDR2 YYREEE (reference sequence). V gave up 4 bases and J gave up 0 bases, with 18 bases separating them. This chain's CDR3 is CASSPFGGDSSTDTQYF. CDR3 nucleotides: TGTGCCAGCAGCCCTTTTGGTGGAGATTCTAGCACAGATACGCAGTATTTT.

The chain links TRBV4-1 to TRBJ1-3, with D possibly being TRBD1 (6 bases). CDR3 length: 16 amino acids. The V gene lost 2 bases and the J gene lost 3 bases, with 14 bases spanning the gap. Germline V lookup: CDR1 MGHRA, CDR2 YSYEKL. The chain's CDR3 is CASSQTGGGNGNTIYF. CDR3 coding DNA: TGCGCCAGCAGCCAAACGGGAGGGGGGAATGGAAACACCATATATTTT.

V is TRBV7-9 and J is TRBJ1-5, with a weak D call TRBD1 (5 bases). The CDR3 runs 13 residues. The V gene's germline CDR1 is SEHNR and CDR2 FQNEAQ (reference sequence). V was cut by 5 bases and J by 6 bases, with 11 bases left in between. The CDR3 coding sequence is TGTGCCAGCAGCCCCCGGAGGGGTCAGCCCCAGCATTTT. Its translation is CASSPRRGQPQHF. The whole variable domain, filled in from reference TRBV7-9 and TRBJ1-5, reads DTGVSQNPRHKITKRGQNVTFRCDPISEHNRLYWYRQTLGQGPEFLTYFQNEAQLEKSRLLSDRFSAERPKGSFSTLEIQRTEQGDSAMYLCASSPRRGQPQHFGDGTRLSIL.

The J gene is TRBJ2-3, the V gene TRBV4-2, with D maybe TRBD2 (6 bases). CDR1 and CDR2 from the germline V gene are LGHNA and YNFKEQ. Trimming took 0 bases from V and 6 from J, leaving 13 bases between them. This CDR3 spans 15 amino acids. CDR3 protein: CASSQDPRAGDTQYF. For the CDR3, the DNA is TGTGCCAGCAGCCAAGACCCTCGAGCGGGTGATACGCAGTATTTT.

This chain uses TRBV7-2 with TRBJ2-1; the match to TRBD1 covers 8 bases. V was pared by 5 bases and J by 6 bases, with 3 bases of the junction left unmatched. This CDR3 region has 13 residues. The germline V gene encodes CDR1 SGHTA and CDR2 FQGNSA. The CDR3 spells CASSVQGGNEQFF. The DNA of the CDR3 is TGTGCCAGCAGCGTACAGGGGGGCAATGAGCAGTTCTTC. Filled out from reference TRBV7-2 and TRBJ2-1, the complete variable domain reads GAGVSQSPSNKVTEKGKDVELRCDPISGHTALYWYRQSLGQGLEFLIYFQGNSAPDKSGLPSDRFSAERTGGSVSTLTIQRTQQEDSAVYLCASSVQGGNEQFFGPGTRLTVL.

The CDR3 here is CSVSTGGNEAFF. In DNA, the CDR3 is TGCAGCGTGAGTACAGGGGGGAATGAAGCTTTCTTT. The chain recombines TRBV29-1 with TRBJ1-1, with TRBD1 matching over 8 bases. CDR3 length: 12 residues. Per the germline V gene, CDR1 is SQVTM and CDR2 is ANQGSEA. Losses at the gene ends were 6 bases for V and 7 bases for J; bases not matched to a gene: 7.

This chain links TRBV5-8 with TRBJ1-5; TRBD1 matches 7 bases. J gave up 0 bases and V 5 bases, and 8 bases lay outside the gene matches. This CDR3 is 16 amino acids long. Germline values: CDR1 SGHTS, CDR2 YDEGEE. CDR3 bases: TGTGCCAGCAGTGATAACAGGGGATATAGCAATCAGCCCCAGCATTTT. Protein product: CASSDNRGYSNQPQHF.

V is TRBV5-1 and J is TRBJ2-3, with D perhaps TRBD2 (5 bases). Deletions cut 4 bases from V and 2 bases from J, with 11 bases between. This CDR3 is built from 14 residues. The germline V gene has CDR1 SGHRS and CDR2 YFSETQ. The CDR3 DNA reads TGCGCCAGCAGCATGAGCGGTATCACAGATACGCAGTATTTT. The encoded protein is CASSMSGITDTQYF.

A word on this clone: In the same sample, other DNA sequences code for this CDR3. The gene calls are TRBV9 and TRBJ2-7; perhaps TRBD2 as D (5 bases). This CDR3 spans 14 amino acids. Trimming cost V 0 bases and J 0 bases, with 7 bases left between them. In germline, CDR1 is SGDLS, CDR2 YYNGEE. The CDR3 DNA follows: TGTGCCAGCAGCGTAGGAGGGAGCTCCTACGAGCAGTACTTC. Its translation: CASSVGGSSYEQYF.

The V call is TRBV5-4, the J call TRBJ1-2; 7 nucleotides agree with TRBD1. The CDR3 consists of 14 residues. V lost 4 bases to trimming and J lost 2 bases; unmatched junction nucleotides: 5. Germline CDR1 SGHNT, CDR2 YYREEE (reference sequence). CDR3 sequence reads: CASSPQTGNYGYTF. In DNA form, the CDR3 reads TGTGCCAGCAGCCCTCAGACAGGGAACTATGGCTACACCTTC.

The rearrangement links TRBV7-9 to TRBJ2-4; possible D gene TRBD1, 6 bases. Germline V lookup: CDR1 SEHNR, CDR2 FQNEAQ (reference sequence). V was clipped by 1 base and J by 11 bases, with 9 bases between them. This CDR3 is built from 12 residues. CDR3 sequence (DNA): TGTGCCAGCAGCTTAGGACAGGTGGTTCAGTACTTC. This sequence encodes CASSLGQVVQYF.

V gene TRBV9 combines with J gene TRBJ2-3, with 7 bases matching TRBD2. This CDR3 has 16 amino acids. J gave up 0 bases and V 2 bases, and 6 bases lay outside the gene matches. Germline assignment: CDR1 SGDLS and CDR2 YYNGEE. The CDR3 region has the DNA TGTGCCAGCAGCGTTCCGACTAGCACTAGCACAGATACGCAGTATTTT. Protein: CASSVPTSTSTDTQYF.

Comments on this clone: Other nucleotide sequences in the sample specify the same CDR3. The V and J genes are TRBV18 and TRBJ1-1; maybe TRBD1 (5 bases). Between the trimmed V and J ends, which lost 2 bases and 4 bases, there was a span of 11 bases. The CDR3 loop spans 14 amino acids. Germline V gene data show CDR1 as KGHSH and CDR2 as LQKENI. The DNA for the CDR3 is TGTGCCAGCTCACCAAATACGGGGGGCACTGAAGCTTTCTTT. This encodes CASSPNTGGTEAFF.

The genes are TRBV4-2 and TRBJ1-5; TRBD1 is a possible D gene (5 bases). This CDR3 is built from 16 residues. Germline assignment: CDR1 LGHNA and CDR2 YNFKEQ. V was pared by 1 base and J by 9 bases, with 19 bases between. The CDR3 nucleotides read TGTGCCAGCAGCCAAGTCTTGCGGGACTGGATGTTGCCCCAGCATTTT. The encoded protein is CASSQVLRDWMLPQHF.

The gene calls are TRBV4-3 and TRBJ1-2, with D maybe TRBD1 (5 bases). The CDR3 has 15 residues. The germline gives CDR1 LGHNA, CDR2 YSLEER. The V and J ends lost 0 bases and 4 bases respectively, with 12 bases between them. The CDR3 bases are TGCGCCAGCAGCCAAGATCGGGGAGGGGTCTATGGCTACACCTTC. Translated, it gives CASSQDRGGVYGYTF.

As concerns this clone: The same CDR3 arises from other DNA sequences in this sample as well. The chain has TRBV10-2 and TRBJ2-1; 8 nucleotides line up with TRBD2. Germline CDR1 WSHSY, CDR2 SAAADI. This CDR3 region has 14 residues. The V gene end was trimmed by 7 bases and the J gene end by 3 bases; junction bases not matched to a gene: 5. The CDR3 loop is CASTFSGGYNEQFF. In DNA, the CDR3 is TGCGCCAGCACCTTCAGCGGGGGCTACAATGAGCAGTTCTTC.

The chain has TRBV6-5 and TRBJ2-2; 8 nucleotides match TRBD2. The CDR3 is 15 residues long. Germline V gives CDR1 MNHEY, CDR2 SVGAGI. The V segment lost 0 bases and the J segment 7 bases; nucleotides outside the gene matches: 4. Written as DNA, the CDR3 is TGTGCCAGCAGTTACTCTACAGCGGGAGTCGGGGAGCTGTTTTTT. Protein: CASSYSTAGVGELFF.

The chain is built from TRBV6-5 and TRBJ2-7, with a tentative D call TRBD2 (6 bases). The CDR3 covers 16 residues. Per the germline V gene, CDR1 is MNHEY and CDR2 is SVGAGI. Trimming took 1 base from V and 7 from J, leaving 20 bases between them. CDR3: CASSYLSGLARTEQYF. CDR3 in DNA: TGTGCCAGCAGTTACTTGTCGGGGCTAGCGAGGACTGAGCAGTACTTC.

A remark on this clone: Other DNA sequences from this sample encode an identical CDR3 as well. This chain joins TRBV5-1 and TRBJ1-1; maybe TRBD1 (5 bases). The CDR3 sequence is 14 residues long. V gave up 0 bases and J gave up 5 bases, with 11 bases separating them. Germline V CDR1 and CDR2: SGHRS, YFSETQ. The CDR3 reads CASSLDGQGTEAFF. As DNA, the CDR3 is TGCGCCAGCAGCTTGGACGGTCAGGGAACTGAAGCTTTCTTT.

This chain connects TRBV5-1 to TRBJ2-6, with 12 bases that match TRBD1. V gave up 4 bases and J gave up 1 base; unmatched junction bases: 3. Germline assignment: CDR1 SGHRS and CDR2 YFSETQ. The CDR3 consists of 17 residues. The DNA of the CDR3 is TGCGCCAGCAGCCCGGGACAGGGGGCGTCTGGGGCCAACGTCCTGACTTTC. Encoded protein: CASSPGQGASGANVLTF. The full variable domain, completed using reference TRBV5-1 and TRBJ2-6, is KAGVTQTPRYLIKTRGQQVTLSCSPISGHRSVSWYQQTPGQGLQFLFEYFSETQRNKGNFPGRFSGRQFSNSRSEMNVSTLELGDSALYLCASSPGQGASGANVLTFGAGSRLTVL.

The chain uses TRBV5-6 and TRBJ1-2; 8 bases fit TRBD1. The V gene end was trimmed by 0 bases and the J gene end by 7 bases; junction bases not matched to a gene: 8. Germline V gives CDR1 SGHDT, CDR2 YYEEEE. The CDR3 totals 15 residues. Here the CDR3 reads CASSLGTGTGAGYTF. The CDR3 nucleotides are TGTGCCAGCAGCTTGGGTACCGGGACAGGAGCTGGCTACACCTTC.

By proportion, this clone is medium-sized. The chain recombines TRBV2 with TRBJ1-2; D possibly corresponds to TRBD1 (5 bases). The ends were cut back, 3 bases at V and 5 bases at J, with 10 bases in the middle. Germline V lookup: CDR1 SNHLY, CDR2 FYNNEI. This CDR3 spans 13 amino acids. The CDR3 reads CASSDSAGYGYTF. The CDR3 DNA sequence: TGTGCCAGCAGTGATTCGGCAGGGTATGGCTACACCTTC.